The 11 T cell receptor beta chains below all came from one sample that was sequenced in a study of memory CD4+ T cells and cytomegalovirus serostatus. Single viable CD3+CD4+CD8-CD45RO+ cells were sorted as the memory CD4+ T cells. This table comes from immunoSEQ multiplex PCR, and its TCRdb copy is limited to in-frame clones, with some not included. Of around 33,000 clones listed, about three quarters are singletons. Specimen: memory CD4+ T cells from blood. All receptors derive from an adult in good health and CMV-seronegative. Some clones in this sample may be carry-over from other donors' samples.

V is TRBV15 and J is TRBJ1-2; the D gene is possibly TRBD1 (5 bases). Germline V gives CDR1 LNHNV, CDR2 YYDKDF (reference sequence). CDR3 length: 15 amino acids. Trimming removed 1 base at V and 8 bases at J, with 17 bases between. The CDR3 region has the DNA TGTGCCACCAGCAGAGCCCTAATTGGGGCCGGGGGCTACACCTTC. Residues: CATSRALIGAGGYTF. Using reference TRBV15 and TRBJ1-2 for the parts outside the CDR3, the full variable domain is DAMVIQNPRYQVTQFGKPVTLSCSQTLNHNVMYWYQQKSSQAPKLLFHYYDKDFNNEADTPDNFQSRRPNTSFCFLDIRSPGLGDTAMYLCATSRALIGAGGYTFGSGTRLTVV.

This clone was detected only a few times. V and J are TRBV19 and TRBJ1-1; 8 bases match TRBD1. The CDR3 is made up of 14 amino acids. J was trimmed by 3 bases and V by 5 bases; bases with no gene match: 5. Germline V gives CDR1 LNHDA, CDR2 SQIVND (reference sequence). The CDR3 DNA is TGTGCCAGTAGTGGAAGGGACAGGTACACTGAAGCTTTCTTT. Translating it yields CASSGRDRYTEAFF. The full variable domain, with the rest looked up from reference TRBV19 and TRBJ1-1, is DGGITQSPKYLFRKEGQNVTLSCEQNLNHDAMYWYRQDPGQGLRLIYYSQIVNDFQKGDIAEGYSVSREKKESFPLTVTSAQKNPTAFYLCASSGRDRYTEAFFGQGTRLTVV.

The rearrangement joins TRBV7-8 to TRBJ1-5; D not certain. This CDR3 has 16 amino acids. Trimming pared 1 base from V and 0 bases from J, leaving 10 bases between. Germline CDR1 SGHVS, CDR2 FQNEAQ. The CDR3 DNA follows: TGTGCCAGCAGCTTAGTCGCGACACTTAGCAATCAGCCCCAGCATTTT. This translates into CASSLVATLSNQPQHF.

In DNA form, the CDR3 reads TGTGCCAGTAGTATCCCGCAGGGAGGGGGTAACAATGAGCAGTTCTTC. It codes for CASSIPQGGGNNEQFF. The chain combines TRBV19 with TRBJ2-1; TRBD2 might be the D (7 bases). CDR1 is LNHDA and CDR2 is SQIVND in the germline V gene (reference sequence). The CDR3 totals 16 residues. V was clipped by 3 bases and J by 5 bases, with 17 bases between them.

V gene TRBV28 combines with J gene TRBJ1-2, with TRBD1 matching 7 bases. This CDR3 contains 15 residues. Germline loops: CDR1 MDHEN, CDR2 SYDVKM. Trimming removed 7 bases from V and 0 bases from J; junction bases left unmatched: 8. CDR3 nucleotide sequence: TGTGCCAGCAACCCCAGGGGGGACCCTAACTATGGCTACACCTTC. Residues: CASNPRGDPNYGYTF.

CDR3 sequence (DNA): TGCGCCAGCAGCTTAGATGCCTATGGCTACACCTTC. Translating it yields CASSLDAYGYTF. The chain uses TRBV5-1 and TRBJ1-2; no clear D. The CDR3 length is 12 residues. The germline V gene has CDR1 SGHRS and CDR2 YFSETQ. Trimming stripped 2 bases from V and 4 bases from J, with 6 bases between.

CDR3 coding DNA: TGTGCCAGCAGTTCGCCTGGGTGGGCCAAAGATTCCTCTGGAAACACCATATATTTT. Protein product: CASSSPGWAKDSSGNTIYF. The V call is TRBV28, the J call TRBJ1-3; D ambiguous. The CDR3 covers 19 residues. V lost 4 bases, J lost 0 bases, and 22 bases lay in between. The germline V gene encodes CDR1 MDHEN and CDR2 SYDVKM.

This chain links TRBV5-1 with TRBJ1-4, with 10 bases identical to TRBD1. The CDR3 has 15 residues. Trimming took 3 bases from V and 8 from J; bases not matched to a gene: 7. Germline V gene lookup returns CDR1 SGHRS and CDR2 YFSETQ. The CDR3 nucleotides read TGCGCCAGCAGCTCGGGGGACAGGGGACGGGAAAAACTGTTTTTT. It specifies CASSSGDRGREKLFF.

The rearrangement joins TRBV9 to TRBJ2-7; D may match TRBD1 or TRBD2 (6 bases each). Germline assignment: CDR1 SGDLS and CDR2 YYNGEE. The CDR3 sequence is 15 residues long. The V end lost 0 bases, the J end lost 3 bases, and 13 bases lay between the germline ends. Written as DNA, the CDR3 is TGTGCCAGCAGCGTAGCTGCGGGACAAGTCTACGAGCAGTACTTC. Its translation: CASSVAAGQVYEQYF.

The V and J genes are TRBV27 and TRBJ1-6, with 10 bases identical to TRBD1. With V trimmed by 9 bases and J by 7 bases, 9 bases remained unmatched. The V gene's germline CDR1 is MNHEY and CDR2 SMNVEV (reference sequence). The CDR3 contains 15 residues. CDR3 residues: CASSRGQGENSPLHF. The CDR3, as DNA: TGTGCCAGTTCGCGAGGACAGGGGGAAAATTCACCCCTCCACTTT.

The chain links TRBV28 to TRBJ2-5; TRBD1 matches at 11 bases. CDR1 and CDR2 (germline): MDHEN, SYDVKM. The CDR3 has 17 amino acids. V lost 7 bases and J lost 4; bases outside the gene matches: 14. The CDR3 spells CASTLRGWDRGGETQYF. The CDR3 nucleotides read TGTGCCAGCACTCTAAGGGGATGGGACAGGGGGGGAGAGACCCAGTACTTC.